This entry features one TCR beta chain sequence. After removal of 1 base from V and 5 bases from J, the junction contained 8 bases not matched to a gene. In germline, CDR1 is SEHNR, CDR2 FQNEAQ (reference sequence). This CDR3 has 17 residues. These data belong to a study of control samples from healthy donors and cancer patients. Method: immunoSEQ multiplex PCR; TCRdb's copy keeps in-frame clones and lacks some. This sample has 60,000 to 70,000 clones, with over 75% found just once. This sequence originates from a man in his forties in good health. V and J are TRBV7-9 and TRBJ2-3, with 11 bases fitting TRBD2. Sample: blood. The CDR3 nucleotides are TGTGCCAGCAGCTTAGGATTAGCGGGGGGGCAGGTAGATACGCAGTATTTT. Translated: CASSLGLAGGQVDTQYF. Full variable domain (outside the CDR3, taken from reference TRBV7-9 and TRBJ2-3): DTGVSQNPRHKITKRGQNVTFRCDPISEHNRLYWYRQTLGQGPEFLTYFQNEAQLEKSRLLSDRFSAERPKGSFSTLEIQRTEQGDSAMYLCASSLGLAGGQVDTQYFGPGTRLTVL.